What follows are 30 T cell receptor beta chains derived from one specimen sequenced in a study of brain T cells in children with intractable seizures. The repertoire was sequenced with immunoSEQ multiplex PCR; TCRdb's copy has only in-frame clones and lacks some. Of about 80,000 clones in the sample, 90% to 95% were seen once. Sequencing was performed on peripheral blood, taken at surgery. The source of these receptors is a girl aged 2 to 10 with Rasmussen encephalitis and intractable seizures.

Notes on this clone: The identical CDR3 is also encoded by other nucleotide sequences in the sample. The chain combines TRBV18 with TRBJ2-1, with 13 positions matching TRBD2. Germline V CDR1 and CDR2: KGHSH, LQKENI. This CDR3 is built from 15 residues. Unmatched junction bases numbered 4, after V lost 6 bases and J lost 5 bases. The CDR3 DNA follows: TGTGCCAGCTCTCCAGGACTAGCGGGGGACAATGAGCAGTTCTTC. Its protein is CASSPGLAGDNEQFF.

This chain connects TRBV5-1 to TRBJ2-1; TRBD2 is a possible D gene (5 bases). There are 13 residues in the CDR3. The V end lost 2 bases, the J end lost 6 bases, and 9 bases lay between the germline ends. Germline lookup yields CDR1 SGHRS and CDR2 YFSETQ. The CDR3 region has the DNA TGCGCCAGCAGCTTTTCGGAGGTCAATGAGCAGTTCTTC. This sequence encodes CASSFSEVNEQFF.

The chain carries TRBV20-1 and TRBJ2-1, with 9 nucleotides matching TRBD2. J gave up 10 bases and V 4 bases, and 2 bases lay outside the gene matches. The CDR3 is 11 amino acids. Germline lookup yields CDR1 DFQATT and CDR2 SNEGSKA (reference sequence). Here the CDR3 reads CSATSGVEQFF. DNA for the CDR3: TGCAGTGCTACTAGCGGGGTAGAGCAGTTCTTC.

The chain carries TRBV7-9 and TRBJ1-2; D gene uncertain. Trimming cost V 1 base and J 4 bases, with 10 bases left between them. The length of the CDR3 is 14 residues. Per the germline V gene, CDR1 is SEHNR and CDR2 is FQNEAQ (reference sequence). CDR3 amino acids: CASSLGWPSYGYTF. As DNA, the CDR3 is TGTGCCAGCAGCTTAGGGTGGCCGAGCTATGGCTACACCTTC. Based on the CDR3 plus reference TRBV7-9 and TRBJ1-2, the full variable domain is DTGVSQNPRHKITKRGQNVTFRCDPISEHNRLYWYRQTLGQGPEFLTYFQNEAQLEKSRLLSDRFSAERPKGSFSTLEIQRTEQGDSAMYLCASSLGWPSYGYTFGSGTRLTVV.

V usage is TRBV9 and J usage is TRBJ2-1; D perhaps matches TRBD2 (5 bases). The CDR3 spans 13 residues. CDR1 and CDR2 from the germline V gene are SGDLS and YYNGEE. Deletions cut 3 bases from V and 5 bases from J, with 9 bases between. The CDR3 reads CASSDGVDNEQFF. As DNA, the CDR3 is TGTGCCAGCAGCGACGGGGTGGACAATGAGCAGTTCTTC. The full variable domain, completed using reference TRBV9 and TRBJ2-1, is DSGVTQTPKHLITATGQRVTLRCSPRSGDLSVYWYQQSLDQGLQFLIQYYNGEERAKGNILERFSAQQFPDLHSELNLSSLELGDSALYFCASSDGVDNEQFFGPGTRLTVL.

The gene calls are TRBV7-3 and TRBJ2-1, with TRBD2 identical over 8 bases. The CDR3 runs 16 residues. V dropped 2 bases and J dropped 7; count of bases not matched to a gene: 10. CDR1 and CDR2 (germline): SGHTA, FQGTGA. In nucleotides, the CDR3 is TGTGCCAGCAGCTTACTCGCAGCGGGAGTAGGGAATGAGCAGTTCTTC. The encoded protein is CASSLLAAGVGNEQFF.

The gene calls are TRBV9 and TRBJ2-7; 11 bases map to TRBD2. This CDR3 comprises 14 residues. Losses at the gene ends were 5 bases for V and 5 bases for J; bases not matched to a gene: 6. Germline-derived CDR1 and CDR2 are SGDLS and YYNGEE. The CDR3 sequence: CASSPLAGADEQYF. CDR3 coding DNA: TGTGCCAGCAGTCCACTAGCGGGAGCGGACGAGCAGTACTTC.

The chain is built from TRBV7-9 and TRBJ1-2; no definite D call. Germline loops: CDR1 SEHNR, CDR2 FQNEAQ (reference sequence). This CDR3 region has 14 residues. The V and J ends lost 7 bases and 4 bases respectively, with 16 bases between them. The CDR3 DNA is TGTGCCAGCACCTACTACCACGGCCCCTATGGCTACACCTTC. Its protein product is CASTYYHGPYGYTF.

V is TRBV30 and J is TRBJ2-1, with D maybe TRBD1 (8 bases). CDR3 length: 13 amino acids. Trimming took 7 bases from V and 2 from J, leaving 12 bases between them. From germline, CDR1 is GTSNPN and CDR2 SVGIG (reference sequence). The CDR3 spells CAYRGRAYNEQFF. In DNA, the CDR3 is TGTGCCTACAGGGGGAGGGCCTACAATGAGCAGTTCTTC.

CDR3 sequence: CASSRRRATNEKLFF. CDR3 bases: TGTGCCAGTAGCCGGCGCAGGGCAACTAATGAAAAACTGTTTTTT. The chain uses TRBV19 and TRBJ1-4, with TRBD1 as a possible D gene (5 bases). The CDR3 is 15 amino acids. Per germline, CDR1 LNHDA and CDR2 SQIVND (reference sequence). Deletions cut 6 bases from V and 0 bases from J, with 11 bases between.

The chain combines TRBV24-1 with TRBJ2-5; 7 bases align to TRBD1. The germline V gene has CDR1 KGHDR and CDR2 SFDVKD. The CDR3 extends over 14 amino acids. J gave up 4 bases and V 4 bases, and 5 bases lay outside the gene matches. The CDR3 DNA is TGTGCCACCAGTGACGTGGGACAGAGAGAGACCCAGTACTTC. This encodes CATSDVGQRETQYF.

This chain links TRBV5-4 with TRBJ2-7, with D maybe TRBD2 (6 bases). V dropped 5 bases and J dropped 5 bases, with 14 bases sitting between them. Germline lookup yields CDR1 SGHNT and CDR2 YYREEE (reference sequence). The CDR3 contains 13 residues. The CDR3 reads CASRRGGRDEQYF. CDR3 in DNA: TGTGCCAGCAGGCGGGGTGGAAGGGACGAGCAGTACTTC.

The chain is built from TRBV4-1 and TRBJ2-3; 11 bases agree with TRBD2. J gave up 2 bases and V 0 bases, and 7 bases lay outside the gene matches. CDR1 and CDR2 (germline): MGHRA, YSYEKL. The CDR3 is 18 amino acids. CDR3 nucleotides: TGCGCCAGCAGCCAAGAAGCGGGACTAGCGGATCTCACAGATACGCAGTATTTT. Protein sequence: CASSQEAGLADLTDTQYF.

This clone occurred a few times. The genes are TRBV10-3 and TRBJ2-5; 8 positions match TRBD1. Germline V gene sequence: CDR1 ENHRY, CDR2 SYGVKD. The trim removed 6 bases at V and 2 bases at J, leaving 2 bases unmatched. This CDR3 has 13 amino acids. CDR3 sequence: CAISGTGQETQYF. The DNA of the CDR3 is TGTGCCATCAGCGGGACAGGTCAAGAGACCCAGTACTTC.

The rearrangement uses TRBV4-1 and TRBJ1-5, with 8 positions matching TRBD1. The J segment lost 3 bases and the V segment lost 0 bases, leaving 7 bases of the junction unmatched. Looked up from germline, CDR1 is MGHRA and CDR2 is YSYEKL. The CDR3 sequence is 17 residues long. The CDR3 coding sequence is TGCGCCAGCAGCCAAGATGCGGGACAGGCTTACAATCAGCCCCAGCATTTT. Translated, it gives CASSQDAGQAYNQPQHF.

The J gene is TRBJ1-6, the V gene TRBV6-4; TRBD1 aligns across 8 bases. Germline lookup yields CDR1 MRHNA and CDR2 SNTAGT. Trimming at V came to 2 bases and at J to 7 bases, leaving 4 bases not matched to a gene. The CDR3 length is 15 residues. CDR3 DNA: TGTGCCAGCAGTGACACGGGGACAGGAAATTCACCCCTCCACTTT. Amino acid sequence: CASSDTGTGNSPLHF.

The chain's CDR3 is CASSEALRGTEQYF. CDR3 nucleotides: TGTGCCAGCAGTGAAGCGCTTAGGGGTACCGAGCAGTACTTC. This chain uses TRBV2 with TRBJ2-7; D perhaps matches TRBD1 (5 bases). The CDR3 has 14 residues. Trimming removed 0 bases at V and 6 bases at J, with 12 bases between. The germline V gene encodes CDR1 SNHLY and CDR2 FYNNEI.

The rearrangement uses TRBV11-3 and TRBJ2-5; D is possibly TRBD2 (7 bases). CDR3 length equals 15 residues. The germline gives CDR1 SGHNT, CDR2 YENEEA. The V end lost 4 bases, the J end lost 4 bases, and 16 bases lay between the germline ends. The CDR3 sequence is CASSSGGPVGETQYF. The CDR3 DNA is TGTGCCAGCAGCTCCGGGGGGCCCGTAGGAGAGACCCAGTACTTC. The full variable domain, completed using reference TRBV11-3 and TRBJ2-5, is EAGVVQSPRYKIIEKKQPVAFWCNPISGHNTLYWYLQNLGQGPELLIRYENEEAVDDSQLPKDRFSAERLKGVDSTLKIQPAELGDSAVYLCASSSGGPVGETQYFGPGTRLLVL.

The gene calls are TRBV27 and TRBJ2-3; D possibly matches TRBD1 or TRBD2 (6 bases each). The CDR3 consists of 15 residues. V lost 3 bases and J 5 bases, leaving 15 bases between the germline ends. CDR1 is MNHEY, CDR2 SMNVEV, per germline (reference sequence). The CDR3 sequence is CASSLGGSRIDTQYF. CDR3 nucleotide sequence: TGTGCCAGCAGTTTGGGGGGCAGCCGAATAGATACGCAGTATTTT.

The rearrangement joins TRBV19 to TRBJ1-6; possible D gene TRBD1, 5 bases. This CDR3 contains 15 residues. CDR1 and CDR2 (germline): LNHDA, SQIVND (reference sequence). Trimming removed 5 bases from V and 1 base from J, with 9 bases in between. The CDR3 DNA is TGTGCCAGTAGTGTGGGGCAGTCCTATAATTCACCCCTCCACTTT. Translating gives CASSVGQSYNSPLHF.

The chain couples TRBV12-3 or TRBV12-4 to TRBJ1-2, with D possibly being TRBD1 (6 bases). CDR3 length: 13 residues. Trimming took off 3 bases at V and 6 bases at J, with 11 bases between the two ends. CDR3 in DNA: TGTGCCAGCAGTTTCAGAGCAGGGGATGGCTACACCTTC. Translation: CASSFRAGDGYTF.

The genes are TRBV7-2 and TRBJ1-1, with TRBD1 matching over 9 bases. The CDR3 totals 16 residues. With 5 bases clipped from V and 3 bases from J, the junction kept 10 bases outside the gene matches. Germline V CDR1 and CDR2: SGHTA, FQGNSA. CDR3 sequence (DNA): TGTGCCAGCAGCGTACAGGGGGCAATAACGGACACTGAAGCTTTCTTT. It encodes CASSVQGAITDTEAFF.

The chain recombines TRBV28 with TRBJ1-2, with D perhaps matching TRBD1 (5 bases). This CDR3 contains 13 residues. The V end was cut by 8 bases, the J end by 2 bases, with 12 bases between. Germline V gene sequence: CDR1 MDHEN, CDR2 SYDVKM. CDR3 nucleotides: TGTGCCAGCGGGACCGGATTCAACTATGGCTACACCTTC. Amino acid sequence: CASGTGFNYGYTF.

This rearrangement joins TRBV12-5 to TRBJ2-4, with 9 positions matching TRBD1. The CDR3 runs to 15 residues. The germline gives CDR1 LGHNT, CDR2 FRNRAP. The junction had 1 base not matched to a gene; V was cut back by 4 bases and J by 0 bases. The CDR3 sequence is CASGWDRVAKNIQYF. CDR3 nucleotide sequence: TGTGCTAGTGGTTGGGACAGGGTAGCCAAAAACATTCAGTACTTC.

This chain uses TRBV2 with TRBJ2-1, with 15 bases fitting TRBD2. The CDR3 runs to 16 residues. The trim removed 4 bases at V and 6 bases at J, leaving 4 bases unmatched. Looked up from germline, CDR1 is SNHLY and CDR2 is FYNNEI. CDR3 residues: CASSVRTSGRANEQFF. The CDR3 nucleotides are TGTGCCAGCAGTGTTAGGACTAGCGGGAGGGCCAATGAGCAGTTCTTC.

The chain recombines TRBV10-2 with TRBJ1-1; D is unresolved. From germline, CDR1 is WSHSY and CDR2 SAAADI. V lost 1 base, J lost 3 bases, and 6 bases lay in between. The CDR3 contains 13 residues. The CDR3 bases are TGCGCCAGCAGTGAGTACACTTACACTGAAGCTTTCTTT. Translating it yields CASSEYTYTEAFF.

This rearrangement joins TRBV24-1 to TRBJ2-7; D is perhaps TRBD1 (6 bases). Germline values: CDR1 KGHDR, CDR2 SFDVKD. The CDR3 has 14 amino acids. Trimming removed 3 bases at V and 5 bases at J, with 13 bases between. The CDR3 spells CATSDRDRIDEQYF. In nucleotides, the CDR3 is TGTGCCACCAGTGATAGAGACAGGATCGACGAGCAGTACTTC.

The CDR3 DNA reads TGCAGTGCTAGTCAGGGACAAACCCCCAACTATGGCTACACCTTC. Its translation: CSASQGQTPNYGYTF. The chain recombines TRBV20-1 with TRBJ1-2; weak D call: TRBD1 (6 bases). The germline CDR1 and CDR2 sequences are DFQATT and SNEGSKA (reference sequence). Trimming pared 3 bases from V and 2 bases from J, leaving 16 bases between. The CDR3 contains 15 residues.

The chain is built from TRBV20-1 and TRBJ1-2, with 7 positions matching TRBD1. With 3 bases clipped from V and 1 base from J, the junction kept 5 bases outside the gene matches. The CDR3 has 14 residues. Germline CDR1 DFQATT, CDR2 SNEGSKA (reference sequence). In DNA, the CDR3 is TGCAGTGCTAGTCTGACAGGGCTTAACTATGGCTACACCTTC. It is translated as CSASLTGLNYGYTF.

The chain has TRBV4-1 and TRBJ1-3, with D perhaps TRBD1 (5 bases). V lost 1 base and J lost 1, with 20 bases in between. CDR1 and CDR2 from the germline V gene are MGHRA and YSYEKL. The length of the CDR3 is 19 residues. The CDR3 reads CASSQGGGRGPTSGNTIYF. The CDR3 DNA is TGCGCCAGCAGCCAAGGGGGGGGACGAGGGCCCACTTCTGGAAACACCATATATTTT.